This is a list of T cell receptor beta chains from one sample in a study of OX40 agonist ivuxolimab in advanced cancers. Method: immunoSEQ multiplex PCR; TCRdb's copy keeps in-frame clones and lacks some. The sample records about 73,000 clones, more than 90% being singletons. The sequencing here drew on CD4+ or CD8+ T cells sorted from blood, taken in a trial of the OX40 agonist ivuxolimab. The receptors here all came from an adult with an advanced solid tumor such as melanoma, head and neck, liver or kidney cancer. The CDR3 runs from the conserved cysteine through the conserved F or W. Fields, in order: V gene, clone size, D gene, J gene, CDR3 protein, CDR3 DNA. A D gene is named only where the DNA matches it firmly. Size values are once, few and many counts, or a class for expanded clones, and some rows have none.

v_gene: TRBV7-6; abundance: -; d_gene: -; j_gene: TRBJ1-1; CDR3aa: CASSSRETEAFF; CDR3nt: TGTGCCAGCAGCTCCAGGGAGACTGAAGCTTTCTTT
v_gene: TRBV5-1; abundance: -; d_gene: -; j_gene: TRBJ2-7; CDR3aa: CASSWTTDSYEQYF; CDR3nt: TGCGCCAGCAGCTGGACGACGGATTCGTACGAGCAGTACTTC
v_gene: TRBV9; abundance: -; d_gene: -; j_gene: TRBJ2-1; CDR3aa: CASSSRPEGASYNEQFF; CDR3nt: TGTGCCAGCAGCTCCAGACCCGAGGGCGCGTCCTACAATGAGCAGTTCTTC
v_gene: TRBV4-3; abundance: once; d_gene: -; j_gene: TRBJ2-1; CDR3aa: CASSQYRNEQFF; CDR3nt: TGCGCCAGCAGCCAGTATCGTAATGAGCAGTTCTTC
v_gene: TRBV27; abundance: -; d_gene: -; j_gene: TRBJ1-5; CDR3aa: CASSWGQGSNQPQHF; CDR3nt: TGTGCCAGCAGTTGGGGGCAGGGGAGCAATCAGCCCCAGCATTTT
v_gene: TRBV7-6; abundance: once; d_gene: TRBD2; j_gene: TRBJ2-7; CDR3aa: CASSLEVAGVYEQYF; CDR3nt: TGTGCCAGCAGCCTCGAAGTAGCGGGGGTCTACGAGCAGTACTTC
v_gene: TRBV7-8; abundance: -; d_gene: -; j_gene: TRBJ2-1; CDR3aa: CASSLRSLDSGWYNEQFF; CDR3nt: TGTGCCAGCAGCTTACGGTCGTTGGATAGCGGCTGGTACAATGAGCAGTTCTTC
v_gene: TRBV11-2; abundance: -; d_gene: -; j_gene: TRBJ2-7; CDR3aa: CASSSPGTTYEQYF; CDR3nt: TGTGCCAGCAGCTCCCCGGGGACAACCTACGAGCAGTACTTC
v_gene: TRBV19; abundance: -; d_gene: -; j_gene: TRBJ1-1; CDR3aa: CASSIWGGSGNTEAFF; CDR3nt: TGTGCCAGTAGTATATGGGGGGGGAGCGGGAACACTGAAGCTTTCTTT
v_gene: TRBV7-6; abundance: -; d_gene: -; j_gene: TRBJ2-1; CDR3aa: CASTLGGGMSEQFF; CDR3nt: TGTGCCAGCACCCTAGGGGGGGGCATGAGTGAGCAGTTCTTC